The rows below give T cell receptor beta chains drawn from one sample of a study of Ad26.COV2.S vaccination and SARS-CoV-2 variants. Assay: immunoSEQ multiplex PCR; the TCRdb copy retains only in-frame clones and omits some. The repertoire holds 400,000 to 450,000 clones, with roughly 87% as singletons. The specimen was peripheral blood, collected in a trial of Ad26.COV2.S vaccine versus placebo. These receptors came from a person between 18 and 59 years old who received the Ad26.COV2.S COVID-19 vaccine or a placebo. The CDR3 runs from the conserved cysteine through the conserved F or W. Fields, in order: D gene, clone size, V gene, J gene, CDR3 DNA, CDR3 protein. The D gene is left open where the match is weak. A row's size may be missing; if present it is once, few, many or a size class.

.,.,TRBV28,TRBJ1-5,TGTGCCAGCAGTCAAAATCAGATTCTCAATCAGCCCCAGCATTTT,CASSQNQILNQPQHF
.,.,TRBV19,TRBJ2-1,TGTGCCAGTAGTATTGGTACAGGGCGAGTCAATGAGCAGTTCTTC,CASSIGTGRVNEQFF
.,.,TRBV21-1,TRBJ2-5,TGTGCCAGCACCGGGACAGCGGAGACCCAGTACTTC,CASTGTAETQYF
TRBD1,.,TRBV15,TRBJ2-7,TGTGCCACCAGCGTTCGACAGGGGTACTACGAGCAGTACTTC,CATSVRQGYYEQYF
.,once,TRBV5-1,TRBJ1-6,TGCGCCAGCAGCTTGGAGGGGGACTCACCCCTCCACTTT,CASSLEGDSPLHF
.,.,TRBV29-1,TRBJ2-1,TGCAGCGTTTTCGGTTCGGACTCCTACAATGAGCAGTTCTTC,CSVFGSDSYNEQFF
.,.,TRBV6-6,TRBJ1-5,TGTGCCAGCAGTCTGGCAGGGGCATCAAATCAGCCCCAGCATTTT,CASSLAGASNQPQHF
.,.,TRBV18,TRBJ2-5,TGTGCCAGCTTCTGGACAGCGGGCCTCCGGGAGACCCAGTACTTC,CASFWTAGLRETQYF
TRBD2,.,TRBV5-1,TRBJ2-3,TGCGCCACTGCTTTCGGGGGGACCGATACGCAGTATTTT,CATAFGGTDTQYF
.,.,TRBV7-2,TRBJ2-1,TGTGCCAGCAGCTTAAACGGGTTAGGATACAATGAGCAGTTCTTC,CASSLNGLGYNEQFF
.,few,TRBV4-2,TRBJ2-7,TGTGCCAGCAGCCAAGATGAGCGGGCTAGAAACGAGCAGTACTTC,CASSQDERARNEQYF
.,.,TRBV4-1,TRBJ2-5,TGCGCCAGCAGCCCAAGTCCGGGCTTCGGGGCAGAGACCCAGTACTTC,CASSPSPGFGAETQYF
.,.,TRBV24-1,TRBJ2-5,TGTGCCACCAGTGATCCCGGAGTGGCCGCCAAAGAGACCCAGTACTTC,CATSDPGVAAKETQYF
.,.,TRBV28,TRBJ2-5,TGTGCCAGCAGCACCCCCACGGCGGGAAAAGAGACCCAGTACTTC,CASSTPTAGKETQYF
TRBD2,.,TRBV5-8,TRBJ2-7,TGTGCCAGCAGCCAAACCGCGGGGGGCTACGAGCAGTACTTC,CASSQTAGGYEQYF
TRBD2,.,TRBV12-3/TRBV12-4,TRBJ2-2,TGTGCCAGCAGTTTGGGGGGGACCGGGGAGCTGTTTTTT,CASSLGGTGELFF